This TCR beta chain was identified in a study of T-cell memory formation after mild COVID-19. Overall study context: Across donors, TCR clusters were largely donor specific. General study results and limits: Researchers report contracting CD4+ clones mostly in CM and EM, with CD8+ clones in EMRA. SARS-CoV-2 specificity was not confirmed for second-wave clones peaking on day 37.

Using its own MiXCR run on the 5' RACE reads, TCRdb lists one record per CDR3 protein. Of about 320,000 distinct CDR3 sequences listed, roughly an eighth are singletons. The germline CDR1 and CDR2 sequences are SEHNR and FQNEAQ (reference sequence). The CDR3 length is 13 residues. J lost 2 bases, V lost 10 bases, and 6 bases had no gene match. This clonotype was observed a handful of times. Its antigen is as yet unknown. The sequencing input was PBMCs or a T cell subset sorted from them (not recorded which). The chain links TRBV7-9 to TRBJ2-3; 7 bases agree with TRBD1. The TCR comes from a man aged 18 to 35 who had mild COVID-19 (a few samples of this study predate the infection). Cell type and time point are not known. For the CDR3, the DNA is TGTGCCACCTTGACAGGGCCCACAGATACGCAGTATTTT. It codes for CATLTGPTDTQYF.